Below are 17 T cell receptor beta chains sequenced from a single sample in a study of cytomegalovirus exposure and HLA in healthy donors. Primers: 60 Vbeta forward and 13 Jbeta reverse. The protocol was immunoSEQ multiplex PCR, while the TCRdb copy is restricted to in-frame clones and leaves out a portion. The sample carries 200,000 to 250,000 clones, 75% to 85% recorded once. Sequencing input: PBMCs. These receptors were obtained from a woman in her sixties or seventies in good health and CMV-seropositive.

The chain joins TRBV4-2 to TRBJ2-5; tentatively, D is TRBD2 (6 bases). V shed 3 bases and J shed 0 bases, with 8 bases lying between them. CDR3 length: 14 residues. In germline, CDR1 is LGHNA, CDR2 YNFKEQ. This CDR3 reads CASSQGGNQETQYF. The CDR3 coding sequence is TGTGCCAGCAGCCAGGGGGGAAACCAAGAGACCCAGTACTTC.

The chain has TRBV18 and TRBJ1-2, with TRBD1 as a possible D gene (5 bases). The germline gives CDR1 KGHSH, CDR2 LQKENI. Trimming took off 2 bases at V and 6 bases at J, with 13 bases between the two ends. This CDR3 has 14 residues. Here the CDR3 DNA reads TGTGCCAGCTCACCAGCAGGGTCTGGGGATGGCTACACCTTC. Its translation is CASSPAGSGDGYTF.

This clone has a handful of counts. The rearrangement joins TRBV5-4 to TRBJ2-1, with TRBD1 matching over 12 bases. Trimming at V came to 3 bases and at J to 10 bases, leaving 5 bases not matched to a gene. The germline CDR1 and CDR2 sequences are SGHNT and YYREEE (reference sequence). CDR3 length: 14 residues. The CDR3 here is CASSYPGTGGEQFF. The CDR3 bases are TGTGCCAGCAGCTATCCCGGGACAGGGGGCGAGCAGTTCTTC.

The chain has TRBV19 and TRBJ1-5; 9 nucleotides line up with TRBD1. CDR3 length: 16 amino acids. V lost 8 bases, J lost 3 bases, and 11 bases stayed unmatched. Germline V gene data show CDR1 as LNHDA and CDR2 as SQIVND (reference sequence). CDR3 protein: CASRGGGTGPNQPQHF. The CDR3 nucleotides read TGTGCCAGTCGAGGGGGCGGGACAGGGCCCAATCAGCCCCAGCATTTT.

The chain joins TRBV30 to TRBJ1-5; the D gene is possibly TRBD1 (6 bases). Germline CDR1 GTSNPN, CDR2 SVGIG (reference sequence). The CDR3 loop spans 17 amino acids. The V and J ends lost 0 bases and 0 bases respectively, with 15 bases between them. The CDR3 region is CAWSVSRDTYSNQPQHF. Here the CDR3 DNA reads TGTGCCTGGAGTGTTTCCCGGGACACTTATAGCAATCAGCCCCAGCATTTT.

V gene TRBV4-2 combines with J gene TRBJ1-4, with no clear D. The CDR3 has 16 residues. V was trimmed by 4 bases and J by 0 bases, leaving 12 bases between them. From germline, CDR1 is LGHNA and CDR2 YNFKEQ. The CDR3 region is CASSPIIGATNEKLFF. In nucleotides, the CDR3 is TGTGCCAGCAGCCCCATTATCGGGGCAACTAATGAAAAACTGTTTTTT.

The V and J genes are TRBV5-1 and TRBJ2-4, with D tentatively TRBD2 (6 bases). The CDR3 loop spans 16 amino acids. In germline, CDR1 is SGHRS, CDR2 YFSETQ. With 2 bases removed from V and 6 bases from J, the gap between germline ends came to 18 bases. The CDR3, as DNA: TGCGCCAGCAGCTTCCGGGACTCAAGAATGTCAAACATTCAGTACTTC. Its translation: CASSFRDSRMSNIQYF.

This chain links TRBV10-3 with TRBJ2-2, with 11 bases fitting TRBD1. Germline loops: CDR1 ENHRY, CDR2 SYGVKD. J lost 5 bases, V lost 2 bases, and 7 bases had no gene match. The CDR3 runs to 17 residues. The CDR3 nucleotides are TGTGCCATCAGTGAGCCGGGACAGGGGGTGGAAACCGGGGAGCTGTTTTTT. This translates into CAISEPGQGVETGELFF.

The CDR3: CASSIQGGRNTEAFF. The CDR3 DNA sequence: TGTGCCAGTAGTATACAGGGAGGACGGAACACTGAAGCTTTCTTT. The J gene is TRBJ1-1, the V gene TRBV19, with D perhaps matching TRBD1 (5 bases). This CDR3 region has 15 residues. Germline CDR1 LNHDA, CDR2 SQIVND (reference sequence). V dropped 2 bases and J dropped 1 base, with 11 bases sitting between them.

This clone appeared a few times. The CDR3 region has the DNA TGTGCCAGCAGTTCCCAACAGGGGGCGGGAAACTATGGCTACACCTTC. Translated, it gives CASSSQQGAGNYGYTF. This chain connects TRBV6-5 to TRBJ1-2, with TRBD1 matching over 9 bases. V gave up 4 bases and J gave up 2 bases; unmatched junction bases: 8. The V gene's germline CDR1 is MNHEY and CDR2 SVGAGI. This CDR3 is 16 amino acids long.

This sequence joins TRBV5-1 and TRBJ1-3; no firm D call. The ends were cut back, 1 base at V and 0 bases at J, with 8 bases in the middle. Germline V gene lookup returns CDR1 SGHRS and CDR2 YFSETQ. This CDR3 has 15 residues. The CDR3 DNA reads TGCGCCAGCAGCTTGTCCGGGGACTCTGGAAACACCATATATTTT. Its protein product is CASSLSGDSGNTIYF.

The V and J genes are TRBV5-6 and TRBJ2-2; 7 bases match TRBD1. Trimming removed 2 bases from V and 7 bases from J; junction bases left unmatched: 5. CDR1 is SGHDT and CDR2 is YYEEEE in the germline V gene. This CDR3 region has 14 residues. CDR3 residues: CASSLDRDGGELFF. CDR3 coding DNA: TGTGCCAGCAGCTTAGACAGGGATGGCGGGGAGCTGTTTTTT.

The rearrangement uses TRBV28 and TRBJ1-1, with D hard to call. Germline-derived CDR1 and CDR2 are MDHEN and SYDVKM. Trimming shortened V by 7 bases and J by 0 bases, and 12 bases separated the two germline ends. The CDR3 covers 14 residues. The CDR3 DNA is TGTGCCAGCATAGCGCCCGTCATGAACACTGAAGCTTTCTTT. It specifies CASIAPVMNTEAFF.

This clone has more than one count but fewer than ten. This chain connects TRBV5-5 to TRBJ2-5; D is unresolved. The germline V gene encodes CDR1 SGHKS and CDR2 YYEKEE (reference sequence). Between the trimmed V and J ends, which lost 1 base and 2 bases, there was a span of 12 bases. The CDR3 is 15 amino acids. CDR3 DNA: TGTGCCAGCAGCTTGTGGCAGGCCTATCAAGAGACCCAGTACTTC. Its protein product is CASSLWQAYQETQYF.

The V and J genes are TRBV7-6 and TRBJ2-1; 16 bases map to TRBD2. With 5 bases clipped from V and 7 bases from J, the junction kept 14 bases outside the gene matches. Germline V CDR1 and CDR2: SGHVS, FNYEAQ. This CDR3 contains 19 residues. The CDR3 here is CASSQTGTSGGVDPNEQFF. DNA of the CDR3: TGTGCCAGCAGCCAAACCGGGACTAGCGGGGGGGTGGACCCTAATGAGCAGTTCTTC.

This clone occurred a few times. The chain carries TRBV11-2 and TRBJ1-1, with 7 nucleotides matching TRBD1. CDR3 length: 13 amino acids. The V and J ends lost 6 bases and 5 bases, in that order; junction bases with no gene match: 6. CDR1 and CDR2 (germline): SGHAT, FQNNGV. The CDR3 DNA is TGTGCCAGCAGTTGGACAGGACGGACTGAAGCTTTCTTT. Translating gives CASSWTGRTEAFF.

In this sample, this clone turned up a few times. This chain connects TRBV27 to TRBJ1-2, with 7 bases that match TRBD1. The CDR3 runs to 13 residues. The germline CDR1 and CDR2 sequences are MNHEY and SMNVEV (reference sequence). With V trimmed by 6 bases and J by 2 bases, 3 bases remained unmatched. The CDR3 loop reads CASSPGQNYGYTF. As DNA, the CDR3 is TGTGCCAGCAGCCCGGGACAGAACTATGGCTACACCTTC.